These 26 T cell receptor beta chains were all obtained from the same sample, sequenced in a study of cytomegalovirus exposure and HLA in healthy donors. PCR primers comprised 60 Vbeta and 13 Jbeta primers. The method was immunoSEQ multiplex PCR; TCRdb's version includes in-frame clones alone and lacks a portion of them. The data show 95,000 to 150,000 clones, about 74% seen once. The sequenced sample was PBMCs. The receptors were gathered from a woman in her 50s in good health and CMV-seropositive.

V usage is TRBV10-3 and J usage is TRBJ2-1, with 12 bases lining up with TRBD2. The ends lost 0 bases at V and 7 bases at J; junction bases unmatched: 4. Germline V gene lookup returns CDR1 ENHRY and CDR2 SYGVKD. The CDR3 contains 16 residues. CDR3 loop: CAISESLAGGLNEQFF. CDR3 DNA: TGTGCCATCAGTGAGTCTCTAGCGGGGGGGCTTAATGAGCAGTTCTTC.

The gene calls are TRBV5-8 and TRBJ1-2; perhaps TRBD1 as D (5 bases). Trimming left V 4 bases short and J 4 bases short, with 20 bases between. Germline loops: CDR1 SGHTS, CDR2 YDEGEE. The CDR3 length is 16 residues. CDR3 sequence (DNA): TGTGCCAGCAGCCAGTCAACGTTGCAGGGCGCCTATGGCTACACCTTC. Amino acids: CASSQSTLQGAYGYTF.

The rearrangement joins TRBV2 to TRBJ1-2; no firm D call. The CDR3 sequence is 14 residues long. Trimming removed 2 bases at V and 0 bases at J, with 7 bases between. CDR1 is SNHLY and CDR2 is FYNNEI in the germline V gene. The CDR3 coding sequence is TGTGCCAGCAGTGAAAACGGAGCTAACTATGGCTACACCTTC. This gives the protein CASSENGANYGYTF.

This rearrangement joins TRBV28 to TRBJ1-6; 12 bases map to TRBD1. This CDR3 is 14 amino acids long. Germline V lookup: CDR1 MDHEN, CDR2 SYDVKM. V shed 6 bases and J 9 bases; nucleotides not matched to a gene: 3. The CDR3 reads CASSPGQGASPLHF. The CDR3 coding sequence is TGTGCCAGCAGCCCGGGACAGGGGGCTTCACCCCTCCACTTT.

The V and J genes are TRBV9 and TRBJ2-5; TRBD1 agrees at 7 bases. V trimming: 0 bases; J trimming: 11 bases; junction bases outside the gene matches: 10. The CDR3 extends over 14 amino acids. The germline CDR1 and CDR2 sequences are SGDLS and YYNGEE. The chain's CDR3 is CASSVDQGGARQYF. The DNA of the CDR3 is TGTGCCAGCAGCGTAGATCAAGGGGGCGCGCGGCAGTACTTC. The whole variable domain, filled in from reference TRBV9 and TRBJ2-5, reads DSGVTQTPKHLITATGQRVTLRCSPRSGDLSVYWYQQSLDQGLQFLIQYYNGEERAKGNILERFSAQQFPDLHSELNLSSLELGDSALYFCASSVDQGGARQYFGPGTRLLVL.

V is TRBV6-1 and J is TRBJ2-7; tentatively, D is TRBD1 (6 bases). CDR1 MNHNS and CDR2 SASEGT come from the germline V gene. Trimming removed 5 bases from V and 7 bases from J, with 15 bases in between. This CDR3 has 13 residues. The CDR3 protein is CASSKSDSLEQYF. The CDR3 coding sequence is TGTGCCAGCAGTAAATCGGACAGCCTTGAGCAGTACTTC.

The genes are TRBV4-2 and TRBJ2-1, with TRBD2 as a possible D gene (6 bases). The CDR3 has 16 residues. Trimming removed 5 bases from V and 7 bases from J, with 21 bases in between. The V gene's germline CDR1 is LGHNA and CDR2 YNFKEQ. As DNA, the CDR3 is TGTGCCAGCAGCTCCCGTACCGGGGGAGGAGAAAATGAGCAGTTCTTC. Encoded protein: CASSSRTGGGENEQFF.

A note on this clone: The same CDR3 is also encoded by other DNA sequences in this sample. This chain connects TRBV5-1 to TRBJ2-3, with 9 bases aligning to TRBD2. With 5 bases clipped from V and 0 bases from J, the junction kept 1 base outside the gene matches. CDR3 size: 14 residues. CDR1 SGHRS and CDR2 YFSETQ come from the germline V gene. The CDR3 DNA is TGCGCCAGCAGAGCGGGAGGTAGCACAGATACGCAGTATTTT. As protein: CASRAGGSTDTQYF.

The J gene is TRBJ2-3, the V gene TRBV10-3; 7 nucleotides line up with TRBD2. The CDR3 extends over 16 amino acids. After removal of 0 bases from V and 4 bases from J, the junction contained 7 bases not matched to a gene. Per germline, CDR1 ENHRY and CDR2 SYGVKD. The CDR3 sequence: CAISESGRGSADTQYF. The CDR3 region has the DNA TGTGCCATCAGTGAGTCGGGGCGGGGGTCGGCAGATACGCAGTATTTT.

This chain joins TRBV9 and TRBJ1-4; D might be TRBD1 (6 bases). The CDR3 totals 14 residues. The germline V gene encodes CDR1 SGDLS and CDR2 YYNGEE. Trimming took 4 bases from V and 5 from J, leaving 12 bases between them. CDR3 coding DNA: TGTGCCAGCAGCCCGGGACAAGTAAATGAAAAACTGTTTTTT. Translation gives CASSPGQVNEKLFF.

This clone came up once. For the CDR3, the DNA is TGTGCCAGCAGCTTAGTCCTAGCAGGAGACAATGAGCAGTTCTTC. As protein: CASSLVLAGDNEQFF. The rearrangement joins TRBV5-6 to TRBJ2-1; D may be TRBD2 (5 bases). V was shortened by 2 bases and J by 5 bases, with 14 bases between the two germline ends. In germline, CDR1 is SGHDT, CDR2 YYEEEE. This CDR3 comprises 15 residues.

This chain joins TRBV5-6 and TRBJ2-5; TRBD1 matches 12 bases. V lost 0 bases to trimming and J lost 5 bases; unmatched junction nucleotides: 5. CDR3 length equals 16 residues. The germline V gene encodes CDR1 SGHDT and CDR2 YYEEEE. The DNA for the CDR3 is TGTGCCAGCAGCTTGGGAGGGACAGGGGGCTATGAGACCCAGTACTTC. Protein sequence: CASSLGGTGGYETQYF.

This clone occurred a few times. The V and J genes are TRBV6-6 and TRBJ2-5; weak D call: TRBD2 (6 bases). CDR1 MNHNY and CDR2 SVGAGI come from the germline V gene (reference sequence). Trimming left V 7 bases short and J 7 bases short, with 25 bases between. The CDR3 length is 16 residues. The CDR3 loop is CASNQGRQVLPGTQYF. CDR3 DNA: TGTGCCAGCAATCAAGGGAGGCAGGTTCTACCTGGGACCCAGTACTTC.

This sequence joins TRBV4-1 and TRBJ1-4; D remains ambiguous. CDR3 length: 14 residues. V gave up 1 base and J gave up 0 bases, with 3 bases separating them. Germline V gene lookup returns CDR1 MGHRA and CDR2 YSYEKL. The CDR3 DNA follows: TGCGCCAGCAGCCAAGCGGCAACTAATGAAAAACTGTTTTTT. It codes for CASSQAATNEKLFF.

The rearrangement links TRBV9 to TRBJ2-1; 9 nucleotides match TRBD2. The CDR3 has 15 amino acids. Germline CDR1 SGDLS, CDR2 YYNGEE. Trimming removed 4 bases from V and 10 bases from J; junction bases left unmatched: 12. The CDR3 is CASSLTSGGLEEQFF. CDR3 nucleotide sequence: TGTGCCAGCAGCTTGACAAGCGGGGGGTTGGAGGAGCAGTTCTTC.

The gene calls are TRBV4-1 and TRBJ1-3, with D perhaps TRBD1 (5 bases). The CDR3 sequence is 16 residues long. Germline CDR1 reads MGHRA; CDR2 reads YSYEKL. Trimming removed 1 base at V and 2 bases at J, with 12 bases between. The chain's CDR3 is CASSQVLDSTGNTIYF. CDR3 nucleotides: TGCGCCAGCAGCCAAGTTCTAGACAGCACTGGAAACACCATATATTTT.

The V and J genes are TRBV11-2 and TRBJ2-7; D ambiguous. V was trimmed by 1 base and J by 3 bases, leaving 10 bases between them. CDR1 and CDR2 (germline): SGHAT, FQNNGV. The CDR3 length is 14 residues. For the CDR3, the DNA is TGTGCCAGCAGCTTAGGAGTTAGCTACTACGAGCAGTACTTC. Protein product: CASSLGVSYYEQYF.

The chain recombines TRBV4-2 with TRBJ2-3; 8 bases are a match to TRBD2. Germline V gene sequence: CDR1 LGHNA, CDR2 YNFKEQ. Trimming at V came to 4 bases and at J to 3 bases, leaving 6 bases not matched to a gene. The CDR3 has 15 amino acids. CDR3 in amino acids: CASSRSGGATDTQYF. The DNA for the CDR3 is TGTGCCAGCAGCCGCTCCGGGGGGGCAACAGATACGCAGTATTTT.

The CDR3 DNA reads TGTGCCTGGAGTGTACAGGGAATTTACGAGCAGTACTTC. Amino acid sequence: CAWSVQGIYEQYF. The genes are TRBV30 and TRBJ2-7; maybe TRBD1 (6 bases). Germline V CDR1 and CDR2: GTSNPN, SVGIG (reference sequence). Deletions cut 0 bases from V and 4 bases from J, with 10 bases between. The CDR3 length is 13 residues.

V is TRBV5-1 and J is TRBJ2-6, with 10 bases identical to TRBD1. The J segment lost 2 bases and the V segment lost 4 bases, leaving 3 bases of the junction unmatched. CDR3 size: 16 residues. The germline gives CDR1 SGHRS, CDR2 YFSETQ. CDR3 bases: TGCGCCAGCAGCACCGGGACAGGGGCTGGGGCCAACGTCCTGACTTTC. Encoded protein: CASSTGTGAGANVLTF.

The chain is built from TRBV6-5 and TRBJ2-3, with 12 nucleotides matching TRBD2. CDR3 length: 15 residues. Germline V gives CDR1 MNHEY, CDR2 SVGAGI. V lost 6 bases, J lost 5 bases, and 6 bases stayed unmatched. The CDR3 reads CASSRLAGVKDTQYF. DNA of the CDR3: TGTGCCAGCAGCAGACTAGCGGGGGTAAAAGATACGCAGTATTTT.

V and J are TRBV5-8 and TRBJ2-7; tentatively, D is TRBD1 (5 bases). The CDR3 runs 13 residues. Between the trimmed V and J ends, which lost 4 bases and 7 bases, there was a span of 15 bases. Germline V gene sequence: CDR1 SGHTS, CDR2 YDEGEE. Here the CDR3 reads CASSVTVLREQYF. CDR3 sequence (DNA): TGTGCCAGCAGCGTGACAGTTTTAAGGGAGCAGTACTTC. The full variable domain, rest sourced from reference TRBV5-8 and TRBJ2-7, is EAGVTQSPTHLIKTRGQQATLRCSPISGHTSVYWYQQALGLGLQFLLWYDEGEERNRGNFPPRFSGRQFPNYSSELNVNALELEDSALYLCASSVTVLREQYFGPGTRLTVT.

The chain links TRBV30 to TRBJ2-2; weak D call: TRBD1 (6 bases). Per germline, CDR1 GTSNPN and CDR2 SVGIG (reference sequence). This CDR3 is 14 amino acids long. Trimming removed 0 bases at V and 4 bases at J, with 9 bases between. CDR3 sequence reads: CAWSVQGSTGELFF. The CDR3 DNA reads as TGTGCCTGGAGTGTACAGGGAAGCACCGGGGAGCTGTTTTTT.

V gene TRBV5-5 combines with J gene TRBJ1-5; 7 nucleotides line up with TRBD1. Germline trimming cut 3 bases from V and 0 bases from J; bases unmatched to any gene: 3. CDR3 size: 15 residues. Looked up from germline, CDR1 is SGHKS and CDR2 is YYEKEE (reference sequence). CDR3 amino acids: CASSYSGGSNQPQHF. In nucleotides, the CDR3 is TGTGCCAGCAGCTACTCAGGGGGTAGCAATCAGCCCCAGCATTTT.

This chain connects TRBV6-1 to TRBJ2-4; possible D gene TRBD2, 7 bases. The CDR3 spans 14 residues. Trimming left V 6 bases short and J 7 bases short, with 16 bases between. CDR1 and CDR2 (germline): MNHNS, SASEGT. CDR3 in DNA: TGTGCCAGCAGCCTCGGGGGGCTCGGGAACATTCAGTACTTC. Protein: CASSLGGLGNIQYF.

The rearrangement joins TRBV5-4 to TRBJ2-5; unclear D gene. V shed 2 bases and J shed 2 bases, with 7 bases lying between them. The CDR3 totals 13 residues. Germline V gene data show CDR1 as SGHNT and CDR2 as YYREEE (reference sequence). The CDR3 loop is CASSLNWQETQYF. The CDR3 DNA reads as TGTGCCAGCAGCTTAAACTGGCAAGAGACCCAGTACTTC.